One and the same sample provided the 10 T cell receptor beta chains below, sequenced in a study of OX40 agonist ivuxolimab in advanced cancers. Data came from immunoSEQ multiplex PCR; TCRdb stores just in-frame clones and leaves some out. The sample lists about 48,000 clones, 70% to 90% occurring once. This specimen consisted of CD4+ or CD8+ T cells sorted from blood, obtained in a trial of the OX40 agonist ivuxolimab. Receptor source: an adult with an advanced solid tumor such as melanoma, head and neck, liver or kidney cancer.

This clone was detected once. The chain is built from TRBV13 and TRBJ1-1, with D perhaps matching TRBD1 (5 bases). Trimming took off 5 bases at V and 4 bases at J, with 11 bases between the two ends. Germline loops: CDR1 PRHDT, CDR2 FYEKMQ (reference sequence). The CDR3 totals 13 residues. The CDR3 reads CASSKGLLTEAFF. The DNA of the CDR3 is TGTGCCAGCAGCAAGGGGTTACTCACTGAAGCTTTCTTT.

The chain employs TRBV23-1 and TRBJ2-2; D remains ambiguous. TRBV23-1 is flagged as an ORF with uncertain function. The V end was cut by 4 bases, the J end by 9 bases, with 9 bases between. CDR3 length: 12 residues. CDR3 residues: CASSRPKRELFF. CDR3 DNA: TGCGCCAGCAGTCGTCCCAAGAGGGAGCTGTTTTTT.

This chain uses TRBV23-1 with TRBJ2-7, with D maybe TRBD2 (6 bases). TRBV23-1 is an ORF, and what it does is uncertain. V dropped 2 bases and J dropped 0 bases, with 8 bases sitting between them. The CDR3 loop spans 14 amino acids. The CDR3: CASSQGGTSYEQYF. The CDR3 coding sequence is TGCGCCAGCAGTCAAGGAGGGACCTCCTACGAGCAGTACTTC.

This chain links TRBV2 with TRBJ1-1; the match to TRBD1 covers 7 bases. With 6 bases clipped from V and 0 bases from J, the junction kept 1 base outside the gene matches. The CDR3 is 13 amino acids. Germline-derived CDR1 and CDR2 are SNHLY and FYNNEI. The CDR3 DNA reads TGTGCCAGCAGGGGACAGATGAACACTGAAGCTTTCTTT. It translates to CASRGQMNTEAFF.

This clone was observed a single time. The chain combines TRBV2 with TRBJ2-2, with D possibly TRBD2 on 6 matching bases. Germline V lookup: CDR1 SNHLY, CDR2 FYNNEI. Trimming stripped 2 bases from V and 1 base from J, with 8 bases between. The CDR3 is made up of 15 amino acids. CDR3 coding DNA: TGTGCCAGCAGTGAACAGGGACTGAACACCGGGGAGCTGTTTTTT. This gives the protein CASSEQGLNTGELFF.

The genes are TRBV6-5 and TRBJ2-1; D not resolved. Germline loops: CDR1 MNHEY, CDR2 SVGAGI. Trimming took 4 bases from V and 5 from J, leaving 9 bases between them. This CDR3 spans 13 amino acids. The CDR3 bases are TGTGCCAGCAGTTTCTATAGGGACAATGAGCAGTTCTTC. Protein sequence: CASSFYRDNEQFF.

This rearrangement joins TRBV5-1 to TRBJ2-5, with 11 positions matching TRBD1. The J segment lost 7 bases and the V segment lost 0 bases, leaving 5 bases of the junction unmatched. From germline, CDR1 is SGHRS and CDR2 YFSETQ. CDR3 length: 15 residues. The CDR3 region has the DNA TGCGCCAGCAGCTTGGGTGGGGACAGGGGGATGACCCAGTACTTC. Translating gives CASSLGGDRGMTQYF. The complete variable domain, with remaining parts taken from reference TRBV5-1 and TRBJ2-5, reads KAGVTQTPRYLIKTRGQQVTLSCSPISGHRSVSWYQQTPGQGLQFLFEYFSETQRNKGNFPGRFSGRQFSNSRSEMNVSTLELGDSALYLCASSLGGDRGMTQYFGPGTRLLVL.

The CDR3 sequence: CGLRGNLHNEQFF. For the CDR3, the DNA is TGTGGGTTGAGGGGGAACCTCCACAATGAGCAGTTCTTC. V and J are TRBV6-1 and TRBJ2-1; D possibly corresponds to TRBD1 (6 bases). Per the germline V gene, CDR1 is MNHNS and CDR2 is SASEGT. CDR3 size: 13 residues.

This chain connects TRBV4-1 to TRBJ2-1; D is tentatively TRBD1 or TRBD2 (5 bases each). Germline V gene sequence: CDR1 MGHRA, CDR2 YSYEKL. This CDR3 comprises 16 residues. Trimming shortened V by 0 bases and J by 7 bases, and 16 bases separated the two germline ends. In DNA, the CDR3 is TGCGCCAGCAGCCAAGATTTGGGACCGCGTAGGAATGAGCAGTTCTTC. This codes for CASSQDLGPRRNEQFF.

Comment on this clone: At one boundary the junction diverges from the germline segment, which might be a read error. CDR3: CATSVDNQPQHF. CDR3 sequence (DNA): TGTGCCACCAGCGTAGACAATCAGCCCCAGCATTTT. The rearrangement joins TRBV7-3 to TRBJ1-5; D is uncertain. This CDR3 is 12 amino acids long. From germline, CDR1 is SGHTA and CDR2 FQGTGA. Using reference TRBV7-3 and TRBJ1-5 for the parts outside the CDR3, the full variable domain is GAGVSQTPSNKVTEKGKYVELRCDPISGHTALYWYRQSLGQGPEFLIYFQGTGAADDSGLPNDRFFAVRPEGSVSTLKIQRTERGDSAVYLCATSVDNQPQHFGDGTRLSIL.